This T cell receptor (beta chain) was captured by sequencing in a study of blood T cell repertoires in COVID-19. Study-level background: T cells, B-cell-depleted T cells, or PBMCs provided the cDNA or gDNA that served as material.

The CDR3 loop spans 14 amino acids. Germline trimming cut 1 base from V and 5 bases from J; bases unmatched to any gene: 0. CDR1 is SGHRS, CDR2 YFSETQ, per germline. The cohort comprised adults aged about 18 to 100 years residing in approximately 25 US areas. Methods used by the authors: Amplification with reference gene primers provided the estimates of nucleated cell counts. TCRdb's copy holds only in-frame clones and misses some; the assay was immunoSEQ multiplex PCR. V and J calls and clone size follow that table, whereas D and trimming were derived from the DNA. The table records roughly 220,000 clones, around 86% of them present only once.

The sequence derives from a woman in her thirties or forties with acute COVID-19. This rearrangement joins TRBV5-1 to TRBJ2-1; TRBD2 agrees at 10 bases. Source material: PBMCs or T cells enriched from blood (not recorded which). CDR3 coding DNA: TGCGCCAGCAGCTTGACTAGCGGGAACAATGAGCAGTTCTTC. Residues: CASSLTSGNNEQFF.